The sequence of this T cell receptor beta chain was determined in a study of T-cell memory formation after mild COVID-19. Findings of the study overall: Day 37-peaking second-wave clones had unconfirmed SARS-CoV-2 specificity.

In this sample, this clonotype turned up a few times. The antigen is unknown. The CDR3 is 14 residues long. V shed 0 bases and J shed 3 bases, with 8 bases lying between them. Germline CDR1 reads MNHEY; CDR2 reads SMNVEV (reference sequence). TCRdb reprocessed the 5' RACE reads with MiXCR, giving one entry per CDR3 protein. The sample has around 370,000 distinct CDR3 sequences, roughly 20% seen once. J is TRBJ1-2 and V is TRBV27; D not resolved. Sequenced sample: PBMCs or a T cell subset sorted from them (not recorded which). The origin of this receptor is an adult woman who had mild COVID-19 (a few samples of this study predate the infection). Cell type and time point are not known. The CDR3 region is CASSLSSVDYGYTF. The CDR3 DNA sequence: TGTGCCAGCAGTTTATCCAGCGTAGACTATGGCTACACCTTC.